Listed here is a single T cell receptor beta chain. Deletions cut 3 bases from V and 0 bases from J, with 4 bases between. Germline CDR1 is SNHLY and CDR2 is FYNNEI. The CDR3 length is 13 residues. The sample is drawn from a study of blood T cell repertoires in COVID-19. Turning to the study itself: The United States, Italy and Spain provided the acute and convalescent COVID-19 samples. In each case, the material was cDNA or gDNA derived from T cells, B-cell-depleted T cells, or PBMCs.

Authors' analysis steps: By means of reference gene primer amplification, nucleated cell counts were estimated. The table came from immunoSEQ multiplex PCR; TCRdb's copy has only in-frame clones and leaves some out. V and J calls and clone size follow that table, whereas D and trimming were derived from the DNA. The table includes 100,000 to 150,000 clones, approximately 80% detected once. The receptor was isolated from a human donor in a cohort sampled during active COVID-19. Material: peripheral blood. The chain recombines TRBV2 with TRBJ2-3; D unclear. This CDR3 is CASSDQSTDTQYF. The CDR3 region has the DNA TGTGCCAGCAGTGACCAGAGCACAGATACGCAGTATTTT.